This entry lists 21 T cell receptor beta chains sequenced from one sample in a study of blood T cell repertoires in COVID-19. Data came from immunoSEQ multiplex PCR; TCRdb stores just in-frame clones and leaves some out. Found here are approximately 50,000 clones, 90% to 95% of them singletons; the top ten hold around 3.1%. The sequencing sample was made of peripheral blood. These receptors all come from a human donor in a cohort sampled during active COVID-19.

The CDR3: CASSPGTGGSYEQYV. The CDR3 bases are TGCGCCAGCAGCCCCGGGACAGGGGGGTCCTACGAGCAGTACGTC. This chain joins TRBV10-2 and TRBJ2-7; 11 bases map to TRBD1. The germline gives CDR1 WSHSY, CDR2 SAAADI. The CDR3 consists of 15 residues. The ends lost 6 bases at V and 1 base at J; junction bases unmatched: 5.

The rearrangement joins TRBV6-6 to TRBJ1-1; a weak D match, TRBD1 (5 bases). Germline values: CDR1 MNHNY, CDR2 SVGAGI (reference sequence). The CDR3 consists of 14 residues. Deletions cut 6 bases from V and 1 base from J, with 12 bases between. In nucleotides, the CDR3 is TGTGCCAGCAGCCGGGACTCGTGGAACACTGAAGCTTTCTTT. Translating it yields CASSRDSWNTEAFF.

The chain combines TRBV2 with TRBJ1-3, with 7 bases lining up with TRBD1. Germline CDR1 and CDR2: SNHLY and FYNNEI. The CDR3 spans 15 residues. The V gene end was trimmed by 6 bases and the J gene end by 0 bases; junction bases not matched to a gene: 5. In nucleotides, the CDR3 is TGTGCCAGCAGGGGGGGACAGCTCTCTGGAAACACCATATATTTT. It specifies CASRGGQLSGNTIYF.

This clone was observed once. The chain carries TRBV30 and TRBJ2-3, with D possibly being TRBD2 (6 bases). Germline V lookup: CDR1 GTSNPN, CDR2 SVGIG (reference sequence). Trimming left V 4 bases short and J 0 bases short, with 14 bases between. The CDR3 loop spans 15 amino acids. CDR3: CAWTPLAASTDTQYF. The CDR3 bases are TGTGCCTGGACCCCACTAGCAGCTAGCACAGATACGCAGTATTTT.

The CDR3 DNA follows: TGTGCCAGCAGGATCGGAGACAGGAACTATGGCTACACCTTC. Translating it yields CASRIGDRNYGYTF. This sequence joins TRBV28 and TRBJ1-2; D is possibly TRBD1 (6 bases). From germline, CDR1 is MDHEN and CDR2 SYDVKM. This CDR3 has 14 amino acids. Trimming removed 6 bases from V and 2 bases from J, with 13 bases in between.

This sequence joins TRBV3-1 (or the pseudogene TRBV3-2) and TRBJ2-5; D remains unclear. This CDR3 is 14 amino acids long. Germline lookup yields CDR1 LGHDT and CDR2 YNNKEL (reference sequence). V shed 2 bases and J shed 2 bases, with 9 bases lying between them. The CDR3, as DNA: TGTGCCAGCAGCCAAAGGAGCGATCAAGAGACCCAGTACTTC. This codes for CASSQRSDQETQYF.

This clone is a singleton in its sample. The chain uses TRBV21-1 and TRBJ2-3; the D call of TRBD1 is as the table states it, not checked on the DNA. TRBV21-1 represents a pseudogene. The CDR3 sequence is 17 residues long. CDR3 coding DNA: TGTGCCAGCAGCAAAAAGGGCCTGCGGCAGGGTACAGATACGCAGTATTTT. Translation gives CASSKKGLRQGTDTQYF.

The CDR3, as DNA: TGCGCCAGCAAAGGGAGGGAAACGAACGAGCAGTACTTC. Translated, it gives CASKGRETNEQYF. The rearrangement links TRBV5-1 to TRBJ2-7, with 7 bases aligning to TRBD2. CDR1 and CDR2 from the germline V gene are SGHRS and YFSETQ. V lost 6 bases and J lost 5; bases outside the gene matches: 8. The CDR3 is 13 residues long.

The chain uses TRBV20-1 and TRBJ2-7; no reliable D call. Germline CDR1 is DFQATT and CDR2 is SNEGSKA (reference sequence). The CDR3 length is 14 residues. V lost 3 bases, J lost 0 bases, and 12 bases lay in between. CDR3 sequence reads: CSASSPRHSYEQYF. The CDR3 DNA sequence: TGCAGTGCTAGTTCTCCCCGACACTCCTACGAGCAGTACTTC.

This chain joins TRBV6-4 and TRBJ2-1, with 9 bases lining up with TRBD1. The ends lost 0 bases at V and 6 bases at J; junction bases unmatched: 0. Germline values: CDR1 MRHNA, CDR2 SNTAGT. The CDR3 extends over 14 amino acids. This CDR3 is CASSDSTGGNEQFF. CDR3 DNA sequence: TGTGCCAGCAGTGACTCGACAGGGGGCAATGAGCAGTTCTTC.

The rearrangement joins TRBV19 to TRBJ2-4, with unresolved D. This CDR3 contains 13 residues. V dropped 3 bases and J dropped 8 bases, with 11 bases sitting between them. Per the germline V gene, CDR1 is LNHDA and CDR2 is SQIVND (reference sequence). The DNA of the CDR3 is TGTGCCAGTAGTATTTCCCGGTTCGACATTCAGTACTTC. It yields the protein CASSISRFDIQYF.

CDR3 amino acids: CASSQGLAGSNTGELFF. CDR3 in DNA: TGTGCCAGCAGCCAAGGGCTAGCGGGTTCGAACACCGGGGAGCTGTTTTTT. This sequence joins TRBV3-1 (or the pseudogene TRBV3-2) and TRBJ2-2; TRBD2 matches 8 bases. J gave up 0 bases and V 1 base, and 4 bases lay outside the gene matches. CDR3 length: 17 amino acids. The germline CDR1 and CDR2 sequences are LGHDT and YNNKEL (reference sequence).

The J gene is TRBJ2-2, the V gene TRBV24-1, with 7 bases aligning to TRBD2. Germline loops: CDR1 KGHDR, CDR2 SFDVKD. Trimming cost V 9 bases and J 7 bases; bases outside gene matches: 13. CDR3 length equals 15 residues. Here the CDR3 reads CATSPARGLNGELFF. The CDR3 DNA follows: TGTGCCACCTCCCCGGCGCGGGGGTTAAACGGGGAGCTGTTTTTT.

The chain is built from TRBV19 and TRBJ1-4; a weak D match, TRBD1 (6 bases). Germline CDR1 and CDR2: LNHDA and SQIVND (reference sequence). V shed 5 bases and J shed 8 bases, with 18 bases lying between them. The CDR3 runs 15 residues. The CDR3 region has the DNA TGTGCCAGTAGTGCCCGTTCAGATGGGGGCGAAAAACTGTTTTTT. The encoded protein is CASSARSDGGEKLFF.

V and J are TRBV24-1 and TRBJ2-1; 13 bases align to TRBD2. V was clipped by 3 bases and J by 7 bases; unmatched bases: 2. Germline V gene sequence: CDR1 KGHDR, CDR2 SFDVKD. The CDR3 spans 15 residues. The CDR3 nucleotides read TGTGCCACCAGTGATCGACTAGCGGGAGGAAATGAGCAGTTCTTC. Amino acids: CATSDRLAGGNEQFF.

V usage is TRBV5-5 and J usage is TRBJ1-1, with a possible D match to TRBD1 (5 bases). Germline V gene lookup returns CDR1 SGHKS and CDR2 YYEKEE (reference sequence). Trimming cost V 0 bases and J 11 bases, with 11 bases left between them. The CDR3 totals 12 residues. Written as DNA, the CDR3 is TGTGCCAGCAGCTTGGAGGGAGGGGACGCTTTCTTT. Translation gives CASSLEGGDAFF.

The genes are TRBV5-6 and TRBJ1-2; 7 nucleotides agree with TRBD1. Losses at the gene ends were 0 bases for V and 7 bases for J; bases not matched to a gene: 3. Germline V gives CDR1 SGHDT, CDR2 YYEEEE. This CDR3 is 13 amino acids long. CDR3 protein: CASSLVTGVGYTF. CDR3 nucleotide sequence: TGTGCCAGCAGCTTGGTTACAGGGGTTGGCTACACCTTC.

This clone was detected only once. This chain links TRBV18 with TRBJ2-7; 8 positions match TRBD1. The CDR3 contains 17 residues. Germline-derived CDR1 and CDR2 are KGHSH and LQKENI. V was clipped by 5 bases and J by 5 bases; unmatched bases: 17. The CDR3 nucleotides are TGTGCCAGCTCATTAGCCGGGACAGGTAATTTAGTGAACGAGCAGTACTTC. Its protein is CASSLAGTGNLVNEQYF. Supplemented by reference TRBV18 and TRBJ2-7, the full variable domain reads NAGVMQNPRHLVRRRGQEARLRCSPMKGHSHVYWYRQLPEEGLKFMVYLQKENIIDESGMPKERFSAEFPKEGPSILRIQQVVRGDSAAYFCASSLAGTGNLVNEQYFGPGTRLTVT.

The chain is built from TRBV3-1 (or the pseudogene TRBV3-2) and TRBJ2-1; 8 bases are a match to TRBD2. This CDR3 contains 16 residues. Germline assignment: CDR1 LGHDT and CDR2 YNNKEL (reference sequence). The trim removed 5 bases at V and 2 bases at J, leaving 8 bases unmatched. As DNA, the CDR3 is TGTGCCAGCAGCGACCTAGCGGGCGGTACCTACAATGAGCAGTTCTTC. As protein: CASSDLAGGTYNEQFF.

The J gene is TRBJ2-4, the V gene TRBV7-2, with 7 bases lining up with TRBD2. From germline, CDR1 is SGHTA and CDR2 FQGNSA. V shed 1 base and J 0 bases; nucleotides not matched to a gene: 12. CDR3 length: 19 amino acids. The CDR3 coding sequence is TGTGCCAGCAGCTTAGATATAGCGGGTACTATCCGAGCCAAAAACATTCAGTACTTC. Its translation: CASSLDIAGTIRAKNIQYF.

V gene TRBV19 combines with J gene TRBJ1-5; D uncertain. The CDR3 is 14 residues long. In germline, CDR1 is LNHDA, CDR2 SQIVND (reference sequence). With 7 bases removed from V and 4 bases from J, the gap between germline ends came to 14 bases. The CDR3 coding sequence is TGTGCCAGTAACGGTCAAACAGAGAATCAGCCCCAGCATTTT. Translation gives CASNGQTENQPQHF.